The 10 T cell receptor beta chains listed next were all sequenced from one sample in a study of OX40 agonist ivuxolimab in advanced cancers. Libraries were prepared by immunoSEQ multiplex PCR; TCRdb keeps only in-frame clonotypes and omits some of them. The table includes around 74,000 clones, 89% detected once. Specimen: CD4+ or CD8+ T cells sorted from blood, collected in a trial of the OX40 agonist ivuxolimab. The origin of the receptors is an adult with an advanced solid tumor such as melanoma, head and neck, liver or kidney cancer.

The gene calls are TRBV29-1 and TRBJ1-1; 9 bases map to TRBD1. The CDR3 has 13 residues. After removal of 7 bases from V and 4 bases from J, the junction contained 7 bases not matched to a gene. The germline V gene has CDR1 SQVTM and CDR2 ANQGSEA. The chain's CDR3 is CSGHRGRGTEAFF. The CDR3, as DNA: TGCAGCGGCCACAGGGGGCGCGGCACTGAAGCTTTCTTT.

The chain uses TRBV30 and TRBJ1-6; D perhaps matches TRBD1 (5 bases). Between the trimmed V and J ends, which lost 5 bases and 8 bases, there was a span of 19 bases. The CDR3 totals 15 residues. Germline CDR1 reads GTSNPN; CDR2 reads SVGIG (reference sequence). The CDR3 DNA follows: TGTGCCTGGGAGCCTCAAGGGAGAGGGGATTCACCCCTCCACTTT. Protein sequence: CAWEPQGRGDSPLHF. Variable domain in full (rest from reference TRBV30 and TRBJ1-6): SQTIHQWPATLVQPVGSPLSLECTVEGTSNPNLYWYRQAAGRGLQLLFYSVGIGQISSEVPQNLSASRPQDRQFILSSKKLLLSDSGFYLCAWEPQGRGDSPLHFGNGTRLTVT.

This chain connects TRBV5-5 to TRBJ1-4, with D perhaps matching TRBD1 (5 bases). Germline V gives CDR1 SGHKS, CDR2 YYEKEE (reference sequence). The CDR3 contains 13 residues. Trimming left V 6 bases short and J 8 bases short, with 14 bases between. CDR3 DNA: TGTGCCAGCAAGGAGGGGAGGCAGGAAAAACTGTTTTTT. Translating it yields CASKEGRQEKLFF.

The gene calls are TRBV6-5 and TRBJ1-1; possibly TRBD1 for D (5 bases). The CDR3 extends over 13 amino acids. CDR1 is MNHEY, CDR2 SVGAGI, per germline. V shed 2 bases and J shed 2 bases, with 6 bases lying between them. CDR3 protein: CASSYDRNTEAFF. The DNA of the CDR3 is TGTGCCAGCAGTTACGACAGAAACACTGAAGCTTTCTTT.

J is TRBJ1-5 and V is TRBV15; D gene ambiguous. Per germline, CDR1 LNHNV and CDR2 YYDKDF (reference sequence). V was pared by 9 bases and J by 6 bases, with 21 bases between. This CDR3 has 15 residues. The DNA for the CDR3 is TGTGCCACGAACGAGGGAGGATCAATGGCTCAGCCCCAGCATTTT. Translating it yields CATNEGGSMAQPQHF.

This clone was counted a single time. V is TRBV19 and J is TRBJ2-7; TRBD1 is a possible D gene (5 bases). The V and J ends lost 4 bases and 2 bases respectively, with 12 bases between them. This CDR3 is built from 14 residues. CDR1 and CDR2 (germline): LNHDA, SQIVND (reference sequence). The chain's CDR3 is CASSKRQTAYEQYF. The CDR3 region has the DNA TGTGCCAGTAGTAAAAGACAGACTGCCTACGAGCAGTACTTC.

The CDR3 nucleotides read TGTGCCAGCAGCCCTAAGGGAATAAGGGGGGAGAACTATGGCTACACCTTC. It encodes CASSPKGIRGENYGYTF. The rearrangement joins TRBV7-9 to TRBJ1-2; D might be TRBD1 (6 bases). The CDR3 has 17 residues. Trimming stripped 5 bases from V and 2 bases from J, with 21 bases between. Germline loops: CDR1 SEHNR, CDR2 FQNEAQ (reference sequence).

The V gene is TRBV28, the J gene TRBJ2-1, with D perhaps assigned TRBD1 or TRBD2 (5 bases each). The CDR3 sequence is 13 residues long. Per the germline V gene, CDR1 is MDHEN and CDR2 is SYDVKM. Trimming took off 4 bases at V and 4 bases at J, with 8 bases between the two ends. The DNA for the CDR3 is TGTGCCAGCAGTTCCGGGGCTTACAATGAGCAGTTCTTC. Translated: CASSSGAYNEQFF. The entire variable domain, with the rest obtained from reference TRBV28 and TRBJ2-1, is as follows: DVKVTQSSRYLVKRTGEKVFLECVQDMDHENMFWYRQDPGLGLRLIYFSYDVKMKEKGDIPEGYSVSREKKERFSLILESASTNQTSMYLCASSSGAYNEQFFGPGTRLTVL.

The gene calls are TRBV21-1 and TRBJ2-7; TRBD1, as called in the table, went unchecked against the DNA. TRBV21-1 is deemed a pseudogene. This CDR3 contains 18 residues. DNA of the CDR3: TGTGCCAGCAGTCTAAGCGGGACAGGGGGCGCCTGGAGAAGGGAGCAGTACTTC. This translates into CASSLSGTGGAWRREQYF.

The chain uses TRBV7-8 and TRBJ2-1; 7 nucleotides line up with TRBD2. This CDR3 is 16 amino acids long. CDR1 and CDR2 from the germline V gene are SGHVS and FQNEAQ. V lost 7 bases, J lost 2 bases, and 11 bases stayed unmatched. The CDR3 bases are TGTGCCAGCATCGCGGCGGGGGTTCCCGCCTACAATGAGCAGTTCTTC. It codes for CASIAAGVPAYNEQFF.